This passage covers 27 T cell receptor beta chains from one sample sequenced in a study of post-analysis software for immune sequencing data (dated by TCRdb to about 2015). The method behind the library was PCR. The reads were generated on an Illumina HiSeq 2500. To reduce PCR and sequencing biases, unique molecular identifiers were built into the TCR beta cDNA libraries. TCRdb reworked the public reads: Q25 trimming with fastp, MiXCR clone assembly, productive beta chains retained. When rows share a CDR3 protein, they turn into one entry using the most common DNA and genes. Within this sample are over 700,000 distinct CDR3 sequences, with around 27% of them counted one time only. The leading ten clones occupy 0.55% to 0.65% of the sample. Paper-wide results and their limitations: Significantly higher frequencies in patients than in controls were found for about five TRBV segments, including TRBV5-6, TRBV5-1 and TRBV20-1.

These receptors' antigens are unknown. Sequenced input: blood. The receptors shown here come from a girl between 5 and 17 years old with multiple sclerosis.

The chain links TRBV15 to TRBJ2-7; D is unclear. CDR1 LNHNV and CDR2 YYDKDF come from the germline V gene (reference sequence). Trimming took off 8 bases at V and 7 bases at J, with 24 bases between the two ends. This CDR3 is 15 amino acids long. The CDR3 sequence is CATRYSWASYNEQYF. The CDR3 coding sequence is TGTGCCACCCGCTATTCTTGGGCCTCCTACAATGAGCAGTACTTC.

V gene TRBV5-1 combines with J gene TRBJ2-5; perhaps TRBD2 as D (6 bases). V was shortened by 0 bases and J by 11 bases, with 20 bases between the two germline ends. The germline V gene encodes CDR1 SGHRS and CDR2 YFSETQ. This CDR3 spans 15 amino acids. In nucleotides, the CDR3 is TGCGCCAGCAGCTTGGTGGAGGAGGGGAACAATGAGCAGTACTTC. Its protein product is CASSLVEEGNNEQYF. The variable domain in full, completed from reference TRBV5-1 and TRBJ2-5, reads KAGVTQTPRYLIKTRGQQVTLSCSPISGHRSVSWYQQTPGQGLQFLFEYFSETQRNKGNFPGRFSGRQFSNSRSEMNVSTLELGDSALYLCASSLVEEGNNEQYFGPGTRLLVL.

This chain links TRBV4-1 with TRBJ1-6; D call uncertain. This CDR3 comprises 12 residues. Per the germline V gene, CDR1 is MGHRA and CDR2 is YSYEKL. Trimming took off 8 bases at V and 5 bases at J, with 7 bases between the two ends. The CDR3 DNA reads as TGCGCCAGCCGGGAAAATAATTCACCCCTCCACTTT. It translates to CASRENNSPLHF.

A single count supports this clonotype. Here the CDR3 reads CASSFGLPGNYGYTF. As DNA, the CDR3 is TGTGCCAGCAGTTTCGGCCTTCCAGGGAACTATGGCTACACCTTC. The chain has TRBV6-5 and TRBJ1-2; D is perhaps TRBD1 (5 bases). Looked up from germline, CDR1 is MNHEY and CDR2 is SVGAGI. The CDR3 has 15 residues. The V gene lost 4 bases and the J gene lost 2 bases, with 14 bases spanning the gap.

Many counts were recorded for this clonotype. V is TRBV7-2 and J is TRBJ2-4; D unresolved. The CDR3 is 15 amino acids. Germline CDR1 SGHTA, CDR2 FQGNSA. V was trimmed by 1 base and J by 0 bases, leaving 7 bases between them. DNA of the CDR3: TGTGCCAGCAGCTTAGTGGCCTTAGCCAAAAACATTCAGTACTTC. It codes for CASSLVALAKNIQYF.

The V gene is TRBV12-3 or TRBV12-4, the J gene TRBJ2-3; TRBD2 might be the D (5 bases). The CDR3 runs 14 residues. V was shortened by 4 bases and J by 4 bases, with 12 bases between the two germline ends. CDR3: CASSSSDSADTQYF. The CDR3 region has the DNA TGTGCCAGCAGTTCCTCGGACTCCGCAGATACGCAGTATTTT.

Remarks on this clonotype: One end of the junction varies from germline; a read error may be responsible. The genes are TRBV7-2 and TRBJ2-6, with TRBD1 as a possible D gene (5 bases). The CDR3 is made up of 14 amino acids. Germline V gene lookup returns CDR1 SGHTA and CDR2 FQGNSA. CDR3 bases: TGTGCCAGCAGCTCCCCTAATGGGGCCAACGTCCGGACTTTC. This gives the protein CASSSPNGANVRTF.

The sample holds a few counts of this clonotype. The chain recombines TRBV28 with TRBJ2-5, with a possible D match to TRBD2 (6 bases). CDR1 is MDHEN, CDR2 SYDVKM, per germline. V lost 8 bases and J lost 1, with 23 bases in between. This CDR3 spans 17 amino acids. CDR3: CASQNRGILKTQETQYF. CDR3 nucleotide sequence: TGTGCCAGCCAGAACCGGGGGATCCTAAAAACCCAAGAGACCCAGTACTTC.

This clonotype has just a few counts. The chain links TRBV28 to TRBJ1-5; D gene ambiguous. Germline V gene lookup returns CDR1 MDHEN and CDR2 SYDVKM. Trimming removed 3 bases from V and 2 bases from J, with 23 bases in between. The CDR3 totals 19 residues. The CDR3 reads CASSFVVGGDSRRNQPQHF. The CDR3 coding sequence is TGTGCCAGCAGTTTTGTAGTAGGTGGAGACTCCCGGCGCAATCAGCCCCAGCATTTT.

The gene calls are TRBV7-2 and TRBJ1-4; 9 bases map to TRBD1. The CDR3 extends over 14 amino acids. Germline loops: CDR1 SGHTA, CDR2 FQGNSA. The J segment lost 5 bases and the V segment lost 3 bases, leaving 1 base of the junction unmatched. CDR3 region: CASSFGQGNEKLFF. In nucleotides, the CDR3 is TGTGCCAGCAGCTTCGGACAGGGGAATGAAAAACTGTTTTTT.

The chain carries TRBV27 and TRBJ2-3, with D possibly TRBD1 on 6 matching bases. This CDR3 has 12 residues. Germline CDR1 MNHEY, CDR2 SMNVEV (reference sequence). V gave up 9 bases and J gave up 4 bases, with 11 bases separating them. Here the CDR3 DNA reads TGTGCCAGATTACAGGGTGCAGATACGCAGTATTTT. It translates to CARLQGADTQYF.

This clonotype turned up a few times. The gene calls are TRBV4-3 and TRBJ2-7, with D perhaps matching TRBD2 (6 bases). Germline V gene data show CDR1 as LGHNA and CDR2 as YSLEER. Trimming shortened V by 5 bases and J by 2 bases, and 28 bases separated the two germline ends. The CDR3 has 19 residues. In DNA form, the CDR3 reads TGCGCCAGCAGCAAACAGCTAGGGGACTCCATGGATGTACCCTACGAGCAGTACTTC. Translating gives CASSKQLGDSMDVPYEQYF.

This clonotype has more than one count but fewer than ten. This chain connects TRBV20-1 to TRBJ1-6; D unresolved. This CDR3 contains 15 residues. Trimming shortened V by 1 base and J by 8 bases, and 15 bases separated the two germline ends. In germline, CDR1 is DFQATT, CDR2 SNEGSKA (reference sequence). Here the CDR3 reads CSARGSGNSHSPLHF. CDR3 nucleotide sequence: TGCAGTGCTAGAGGAAGCGGGAACTCTCATTCACCCCTCCACTTT.

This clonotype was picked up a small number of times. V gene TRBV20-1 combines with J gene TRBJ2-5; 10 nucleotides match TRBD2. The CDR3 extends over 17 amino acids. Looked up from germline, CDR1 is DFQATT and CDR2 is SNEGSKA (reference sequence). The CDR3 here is CRPSSGSGRGVGETQYF. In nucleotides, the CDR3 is TGCAGGCCCTCTAGCGGGAGCGGGAGGGGAGTTGGGGAGACCCAGTACTTC.

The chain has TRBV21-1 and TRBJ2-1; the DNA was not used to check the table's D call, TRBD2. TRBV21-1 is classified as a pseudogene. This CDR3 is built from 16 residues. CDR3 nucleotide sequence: TGTGCCAGCAGTATGGGACTAGCGGGCCCCTACAATGAGCAGTTCTTC. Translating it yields CASSMGLAGPYNEQFF.

The CDR3 region has the DNA TGTGCCAGCAGCCGAAGTCAGGGGAGGGACTATGGCTACACCTTC. Its translation: CASSRSQGRDYGYTF. The V and J genes are TRBV3-1 and TRBJ1-2; tentative D call: TRBD1 (6 bases). V shed 4 bases and J shed 3 bases, with 15 bases lying between them. Germline V gene data show CDR1 as LGHDT and CDR2 as YNNKEL (reference sequence). This CDR3 comprises 15 residues. The full variable domain, with the rest looked up from reference TRBV3-1 and TRBJ1-2, is DTAVSQTPKYLVTQMGNDKSIKCEQNLGHDTMYWYKQDSKKFLKIMFSYNNKELIINETVPNRFSPKSPDKAHLNLHINSLELGDSAVYFCASSRSQGRDYGYTFGSGTRLTVV.

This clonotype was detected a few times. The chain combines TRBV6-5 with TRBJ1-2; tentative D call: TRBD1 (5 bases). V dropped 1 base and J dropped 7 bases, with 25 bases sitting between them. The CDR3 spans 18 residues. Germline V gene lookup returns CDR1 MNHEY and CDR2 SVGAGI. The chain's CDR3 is CASSYFGDGAQTRLGYTF. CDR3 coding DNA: TGTGCCAGCAGTTACTTTGGGGACGGAGCTCAAACCCGGCTTGGCTACACCTTC.

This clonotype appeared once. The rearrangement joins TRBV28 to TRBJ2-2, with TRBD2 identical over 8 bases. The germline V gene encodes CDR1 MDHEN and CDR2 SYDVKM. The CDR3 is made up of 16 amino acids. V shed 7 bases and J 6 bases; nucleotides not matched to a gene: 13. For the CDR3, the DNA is TGTGCCAGCACCCTCCGTCCGGGAGGGCCTTCCGGGGAGCTGTTTTTT. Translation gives CASTLRPGGPSGELFF.

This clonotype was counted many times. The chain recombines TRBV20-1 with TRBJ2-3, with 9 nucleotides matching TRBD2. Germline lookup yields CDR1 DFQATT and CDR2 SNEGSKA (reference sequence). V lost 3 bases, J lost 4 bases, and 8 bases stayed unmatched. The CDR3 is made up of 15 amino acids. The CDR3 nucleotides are TGCAGTGCTAGGGGTCTAGCGGGATCCCCAGATACGCAGTATTTT. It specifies CSARGLAGSPDTQYF.

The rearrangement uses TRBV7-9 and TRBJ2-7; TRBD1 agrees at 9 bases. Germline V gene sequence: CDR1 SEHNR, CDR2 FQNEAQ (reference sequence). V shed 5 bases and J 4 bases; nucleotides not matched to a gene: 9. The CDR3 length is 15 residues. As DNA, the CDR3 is TGTGCCAGCAGCCCCGGGACAGGGAACTTTTACGAGCAGTACTTC. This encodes CASSPGTGNFYEQYF.

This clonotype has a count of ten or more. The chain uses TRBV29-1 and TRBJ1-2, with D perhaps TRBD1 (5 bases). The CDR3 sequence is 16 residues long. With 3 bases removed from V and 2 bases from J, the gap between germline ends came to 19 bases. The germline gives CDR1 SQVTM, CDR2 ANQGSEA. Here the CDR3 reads CSVDTPGHGENYGYTF. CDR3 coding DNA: TGCAGCGTTGATACCCCCGGACATGGGGAGAACTATGGCTACACCTTC.

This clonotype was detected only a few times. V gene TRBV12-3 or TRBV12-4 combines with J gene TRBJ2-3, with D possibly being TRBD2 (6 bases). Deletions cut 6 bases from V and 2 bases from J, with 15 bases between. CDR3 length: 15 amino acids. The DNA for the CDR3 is TGTGCCAGCAGACCGGTAGCGGAATACACAGATACGCAGTATTTT. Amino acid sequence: CASRPVAEYTDTQYF.

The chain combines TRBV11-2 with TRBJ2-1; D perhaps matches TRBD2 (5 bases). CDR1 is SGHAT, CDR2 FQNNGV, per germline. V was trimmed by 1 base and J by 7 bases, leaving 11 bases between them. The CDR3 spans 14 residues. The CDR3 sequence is CASSLGGPGNEQFF. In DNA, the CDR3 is TGTGCCAGCAGCTTAGGAGGGCCGGGTAATGAGCAGTTCTTC. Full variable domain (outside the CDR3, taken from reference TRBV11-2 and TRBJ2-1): EAGVAQSPRYKIIEKRQSVAFWCNPISGHATLYWYQQILGQGPKLLIQFQNNGVVDDSQLPKDRFSAERLKGVDSTLKIQPAKLEDSAVYLCASSLGGPGNEQFFGPGTRLTVL.

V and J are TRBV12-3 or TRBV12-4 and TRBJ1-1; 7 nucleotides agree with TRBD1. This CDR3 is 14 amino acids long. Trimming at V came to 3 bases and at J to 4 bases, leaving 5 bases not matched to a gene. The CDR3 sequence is CASSFPPGGTEAFF. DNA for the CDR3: TGTGCCAGCAGTTTTCCCCCAGGGGGCACTGAAGCTTTCTTT.

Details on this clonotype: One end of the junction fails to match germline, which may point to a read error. The CDR3: CAGSYSGANEKLFF. The CDR3 DNA reads as TGTGCCGGCAGTTACTCGGGGGCTAATGAAAAACTGTTTTTT. V gene TRBV6-5 combines with J gene TRBJ1-4; the D gene is possibly TRBD1 (5 bases). The germline CDR1 and CDR2 sequences are MNHEY and SVGAGI. The CDR3 is 14 residues long.

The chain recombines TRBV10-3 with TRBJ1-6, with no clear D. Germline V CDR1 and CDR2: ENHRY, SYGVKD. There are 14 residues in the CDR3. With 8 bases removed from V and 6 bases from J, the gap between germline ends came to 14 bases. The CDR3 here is CAICQTDGNSPLHF. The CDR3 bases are TGTGCCATCTGCCAGACGGATGGTAATTCACCCCTCCACTTT.

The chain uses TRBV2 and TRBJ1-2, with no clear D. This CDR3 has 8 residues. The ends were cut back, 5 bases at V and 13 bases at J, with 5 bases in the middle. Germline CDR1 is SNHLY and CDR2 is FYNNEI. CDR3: CASSPSTF. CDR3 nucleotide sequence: TGTGCCAGCAGTCCGTCCACCTTC.